This T cell receptor beta chain was sequenced during a study of blood T cells in healthy people across ages. Study context: Capture via template switching afforded approximately one barcoded beta molecule per two T cells.

This CDR3 comprises 16 residues. V was pared by 7 bases and J by 0 bases, with 19 bases between. Looked up from germline, CDR1 is MNHEY and CDR2 is SVGEGT. At least 6 million PBMCs were isolated per sample. Using a J-beta primer mix together with a sample-barcoded 5' primer, a second PCR was run for about 7 to 12 cycles. Researchers report that a template-switch adaptor with 12 random nucleotides tagged each cDNA molecule. TCRdb itself ran the 5' RACE reads through MiXCR, one entry per CDR3 protein. The repertoire includes almost 1 million distinct CDR3 sequences, roughly half of them detected once, and 20% to 25% sits in the top ten. Note on this clonotype: Its antigen is still unknown.

Broader study findings: Naive T cell percentage and TCR beta diversity correlated strongly.

Sequenced sample: blood. This clonotype was obtained from a woman in her sixties in good health. The V and J genes are TRBV6-2 or TRBV6-3 and TRBJ2-7; D may match TRBD1 or TRBD2 (5 bases each). CDR3 in DNA: TGTGCCAGCATGCGCCCCCGAGTCGGGACCTCCTACGAGCAGTACTTC. It encodes CASMRPRVGTSYEQYF.